The 19 T cell receptor beta chains below were found in one sample sequenced in a study of cytomegalovirus exposure and HLA in healthy donors. The PCR was carried out with 60 Vbeta primers and 13 Jbeta primers. The table came from immunoSEQ multiplex PCR; TCRdb's copy has only in-frame clones and leaves some out. The sample records over 100,000 clones, roughly 70% being singletons. The sequenced material came from PBMCs. The receptor source for this set is a man aged 35-49 years in good health and CMV-seropositive.

The chain couples TRBV2 to TRBJ2-1; D gene uncertain. Germline V gene lookup returns CDR1 SNHLY and CDR2 FYNNEI. Trimming took off 4 bases at V and 0 bases at J, with 13 bases between the two ends. CDR3 length equals 16 residues. The CDR3 sequence: CASSVDTVVSYNEQFF. The CDR3 DNA reads as TGTGCCAGCAGTGTTGACACCGTAGTCTCCTACAATGAGCAGTTCTTC.

This chain connects TRBV19 to TRBJ1-5; tentatively, D is TRBD1 (5 bases). The germline V and J ends were trimmed by 8 bases and 2 bases, with 13 bases remaining between them. From germline, CDR1 is LNHDA and CDR2 SQIVND (reference sequence). CDR3 length: 14 residues. The CDR3 DNA reads TGTGCCAGTTCCCAGGGTTTTGGCAATCAGCCCCAGCATTTT. It specifies CASSQGFGNQPQHF.

The chain combines TRBV27 with TRBJ2-7; 13 bases are a match to TRBD2. Germline values: CDR1 MNHEY, CDR2 SMNVEV (reference sequence). J gave up 2 bases and V 5 bases, and 3 bases lay outside the gene matches. The CDR3 is 15 residues long. The CDR3 DNA sequence: TGTGCCAGCAGTCTAACTAGCGGGAGGGCCTACGAGCAGTACTTC. Amino acids: CASSLTSGRAYEQYF.

This clone was seen more than once but under ten times. The chain uses TRBV7-9 and TRBJ2-7; D ambiguous. Trimming took 5 bases from V and 3 from J, leaving 5 bases between them. The CDR3 runs 11 residues. Looked up from germline, CDR1 is SEHNR and CDR2 is FQNEAQ (reference sequence). The CDR3 DNA is TGTGCCAGCAGCACCTACTACGAGCAGTACTTC. It yields the protein CASSTYYEQYF.

The rearrangement joins TRBV30 to TRBJ1-5; TRBD1 matches 7 bases. Per the germline V gene, CDR1 is GTSNPN and CDR2 is SVGIG (reference sequence). V was pared by 4 bases and J by 0 bases, with 3 bases of the junction left unmatched. This CDR3 has 14 amino acids. The CDR3 sequence is CAWKGTASNQPQHF. The CDR3 nucleotides are TGTGCCTGGAAGGGGACAGCTAGCAATCAGCCCCAGCATTTT.

The chain employs TRBV5-3 and TRBJ1-5; TRBD1 might be the D (6 bases). TRBV5-3 is noted as an ORF with a role that remains uncertain. V lost 4 bases, J lost 5 bases, and 13 bases lay in between. This CDR3 is 14 amino acids long. CDR3 in DNA: TGTGCCAGAAGCCGGACAGTCAAACATCAGCCCCAGCATTTT. Translated: CARSRTVKHQPQHF.

The chain links TRBV4-1 to TRBJ2-4; D not certain. The germline V and J ends were trimmed by 4 bases and 1 base, with 8 bases remaining between them. The CDR3 runs to 14 residues. CDR1 MGHRA and CDR2 YSYEKL come from the germline V gene. The CDR3 coding sequence is TGCGCCAGCAGCCCCTCCCCCGCCAAAAACATTCAGTACTTC. Its protein product is CASSPSPAKNIQYF.

The chain combines TRBV30 with TRBJ1-2; unclear D gene. Germline lookup yields CDR1 GTSNPN and CDR2 SVGIG (reference sequence). The CDR3 contains 12 residues. The V gene lost 8 bases and the J gene lost 7 bases, with 17 bases spanning the gap. CDR3 coding DNA: TGTGCCCACGGTAGGGAGACGACTGGCTACACCTTC. Translated, it gives CAHGRETTGYTF.

V and J are TRBV5-1 and TRBJ2-1; TRBD2 matches 9 bases. Trimming cost V 7 bases and J 6 bases; bases outside gene matches: 11. This CDR3 region has 15 residues. CDR1 SGHRS and CDR2 YFSETQ come from the germline V gene. For the CDR3, the DNA is TGCGCCAGCCTGTCTATAGCGGGAGCTAGCAATGAGCAGTTCTTC. As protein: CASLSIAGASNEQFF.

This chain connects TRBV5-8 to TRBJ2-6; D perhaps matches TRBD2 (6 bases). Germline V lookup: CDR1 SGHTS, CDR2 YDEGEE. V lost 0 bases and J 0 bases, leaving 13 bases between the germline ends. CDR3 length equals 18 residues. The CDR3 DNA is TGTGCCAGCAGCTTGGAAAATTTGGGACTCTCTGGGGCCAACGTCCTGACTTTC. It encodes CASSLENLGLSGANVLTF.

The rearrangement links TRBV10-3 to TRBJ1-3, with D uncertain. Germline V CDR1 and CDR2: ENHRY, SYGVKD. The CDR3 runs to 12 residues. V was pared by 8 bases and J by 3 bases, with 8 bases between. The CDR3 nucleotides are TGTGCCATCTCCCGGGATGGAAACACCATATATTTT. It encodes CAISRDGNTIYF.

The V gene is TRBV11-2, the J gene TRBJ2-1; D is perhaps TRBD1 (5 bases). The CDR3 has 15 residues. V shed 5 bases and J shed 2 bases, with 13 bases lying between them. CDR1 is SGHAT and CDR2 is FQNNGV in the germline V gene. CDR3 sequence: CASSLLKGPYNEQFF. Here the CDR3 DNA reads TGTGCCAGCAGCCTCTTAAAGGGGCCCTACAATGAGCAGTTCTTC. The whole variable domain, remainder taken from reference TRBV11-2 and TRBJ2-1, is EAGVAQSPRYKIIEKRQSVAFWCNPISGHATLYWYQQILGQGPKLLIQFQNNGVVDDSQLPKDRFSAERLKGVDSTLKIQPAKLEDSAVYLCASSLLKGPYNEQFFGPGTRLTVL.

The CDR3 loop is CASTLPGGVSGANVLTF. CDR3 DNA sequence: TGTGCCAGTACCCTACCGGGGGGAGTCTCTGGGGCCAACGTCCTGACTTTC. The chain joins TRBV19 to TRBJ2-6; TRBD2 matches 7 bases. Looked up from germline, CDR1 is LNHDA and CDR2 is SQIVND (reference sequence). V was clipped by 7 bases and J by 0 bases; unmatched bases: 9. The CDR3 runs to 17 residues.

The chain links TRBV27 to TRBJ1-2; 8 bases line up with TRBD1. The trim removed 6 bases at V and 2 bases at J, leaving 2 bases unmatched. This CDR3 spans 13 amino acids. Germline V CDR1 and CDR2: MNHEY, SMNVEV (reference sequence). The CDR3 region has the DNA TGTGCCAGCAGACGACAGGGGAACTATGGCTACACCTTC. It yields the protein CASRRQGNYGYTF.

The chain's CDR3 is CASSDSPPRRNEQFF. The CDR3 DNA is TGTGCCAGCAGTGATTCCCCCCCCCGGAGGAATGAGCAGTTCTTC. This rearrangement joins TRBV25-1 to TRBJ2-1; maybe TRBD2 (5 bases). The length of the CDR3 is 15 residues. The V and J ends lost 3 bases and 7 bases respectively, with 16 bases between them. Germline CDR1 is MGHDK and CDR2 is SYGVNS.

The chain links TRBV28 to TRBJ2-5, with unresolved D. V was clipped by 9 bases and J by 6 bases, with 8 bases between them. Germline values: CDR1 MDHEN, CDR2 SYDVKM. The CDR3 runs to 10 residues. CDR3 amino acids: CASYGQTQYF. The CDR3 region has the DNA TGTGCCAGTTATGGGCAGACCCAGTACTTC.

The chain couples TRBV2 to TRBJ1-5; TRBD1 matches at 9 bases. There are 16 residues in the CDR3. Trimming removed 3 bases from V and 3 bases from J; junction bases left unmatched: 6. Looked up from germline, CDR1 is SNHLY and CDR2 is FYNNEI. The CDR3 DNA follows: TGTGCCAGCAGTGACCCGGACAGGGGCTCCAATCAGCCCCAGCATTTT. Translation: CASSDPDRGSNQPQHF.

The genes are TRBV7-8 and TRBJ2-2; D is unclear. V lost 1 base to trimming and J lost 4 bases, with 13 bases between them. The CDR3 runs 16 residues. The germline V gene has CDR1 SGHVS and CDR2 FQNEAQ. CDR3 amino acids: CASSLGAEVGTGELFF. Written as DNA, the CDR3 is TGTGCCAGCAGCTTAGGTGCGGAAGTAGGCACCGGGGAGCTGTTTTTT.

This clone was seen just once. This chain's CDR3 is CASSLQGDKTTEAFF. In nucleotides, the CDR3 is TGCGCCAGCAGCCTGCAGGGGGATAAGACCACTGAAGCTTTCTTT. The chain couples TRBV5-1 to TRBJ1-1, with 7 bases lining up with TRBD1. J lost 4 bases, V lost 4 bases, and 10 bases had no gene match. The CDR3 is 15 amino acids. Germline CDR1 is SGHRS and CDR2 is YFSETQ. Drawing the rest from reference TRBV5-1 and TRBJ1-1, the complete variable domain is KAGVTQTPRYLIKTRGQQVTLSCSPISGHRSVSWYQQTPGQGLQFLFEYFSETQRNKGNFPGRFSGRQFSNSRSEMNVSTLELGDSALYLCASSLQGDKTTEAFFGQGTRLTVV.